These 15 T cell receptor beta chains were sequenced from one sample in a study of T cells after yellow fever vaccination. TCRdb analysed the 5' RACE reads with MiXCR anew, one entry per CDR3 protein. This sample has hundreds of thousands of distinct CDR3 sequences, with 15% to 20% found just once. The specimen was PBMCs, collected 15 days after the yellow fever booster vaccination. All receptors derive from a man aged 25 to 40 who received the YFV17D yellow fever vaccine.

The chain has TRBV5-1 and TRBJ2-7, with 9 bases fitting TRBD2. This CDR3 contains 15 residues. Germline loops: CDR1 SGHRS, CDR2 YFSETQ. J gave up 6 bases and V 6 bases, and 13 bases lay outside the gene matches. CDR3 nucleotide sequence: TGCGCCAGCAAAGGGGTCATTAGCGGGAGCAGCGAGCAGTACTTC. Its translation is CASKGVISGSSEQYF.

This clonotype was seen a handful of times. V gene TRBV7-2 combines with J gene TRBJ2-7, with D unclear. The V and J ends lost 2 bases and 2 bases respectively, with 16 bases between them. Germline-derived CDR1 and CDR2 are SGHTA and FQGNSA. The CDR3 loop spans 16 amino acids. The chain's CDR3 is CASSLRVVIPPYEQYF. The CDR3 bases are TGTGCCAGCAGCTTAAGAGTGGTAATCCCCCCCTACGAGCAGTACTTC.

The chain uses TRBV7-8 and TRBJ1-5; 9 bases are shared with TRBD1. The trim removed 5 bases at V and 3 bases at J, leaving 5 bases unmatched. Germline CDR1 and CDR2: SGHVS and FQNEAQ. This CDR3 spans 15 amino acids. For the CDR3, the DNA is TGTGCCAGCAGCGTAGGGACAGGGATCAATCAGCCCCAGCATTTT. Amino acid sequence: CASSVGTGINQPQHF.

This clonotype appeared many times. Mismatch with germline at one junction end may stem from a read error. The chain employs TRBV5-1 and TRBJ2-5; D uncertain. The CDR3 has 13 residues. Germline CDR1 and CDR2: SGHRS and YFSETQ. CDR3 in amino acids: CASSSRAGETQYF. The CDR3 DNA follows: TGTGCCAGCAGCTCCCGGGCTGGGGAGACCCAGTACTTC. Full variable domain (remainder filled in from reference TRBV5-1 and TRBJ2-5): KAGVTQTPRYLIKTRGQQVTLSCSPISGHRSVSWYQQTPGQGLQFLFEYFSETQRNKGNFPGRFSGRQFSNSRSEMNVSTLELGDSALYLCASSSRAGETQYFGPGTRLLVL.

The chain recombines TRBV6-1 with TRBJ1-6; 10 bases align to TRBD1. The CDR3 is 16 residues long. The junction had 2 bases not matched to a gene; V was cut back by 6 bases and J by 0 bases. From germline, CDR1 is MNHNS and CDR2 SASEGT. This CDR3 is CASSRDRGSYNSPLHF. As DNA, the CDR3 is TGTGCCAGCAGCAGGGACAGGGGCTCCTATAATTCACCCCTCCACTTT.

The chain is built from TRBV7-9 and TRBJ2-7; D call uncertain. This CDR3 is built from 12 residues. Trimming removed 5 bases from V and 3 bases from J, with 8 bases in between. Germline CDR1 and CDR2: SEHNR and FQNEAQ (reference sequence). The CDR3 DNA reads TGTGCCAGCAGCCTTGAAATCTACGAGCAGTACTTC. It is translated as CASSLEIYEQYF.

The chain links TRBV19 to TRBJ2-1, with TRBD1 identical over 7 bases. V dropped 5 bases and J dropped 7; count of bases not matched to a gene: 8. This CDR3 comprises 14 residues. Looked up from germline, CDR1 is LNHDA and CDR2 is SQIVND (reference sequence). CDR3 coding DNA: TGTGCCAGTAGTCGACAGGGTCTGGGGAATGAGCAGTTCTTC. Translation: CASSRQGLGNEQFF.

This clonotype was recorded a few times. V gene TRBV27 combines with J gene TRBJ2-1; 11 bases map to TRBD2. This CDR3 spans 15 amino acids. The J segment lost 7 bases and the V segment lost 3 bases, leaving 5 bases of the junction unmatched. Germline CDR1 is MNHEY and CDR2 is SMNVEV (reference sequence). Written as DNA, the CDR3 is TGTGCCAGCAGTTTTCTAGCTAGCGGGAGGAATGAGCAGTTCTTC. Protein product: CASSFLASGRNEQFF.

The gene calls are TRBV5-5 and TRBJ2-1; 11 bases agree with TRBD2. CDR1 and CDR2 from the germline V gene are SGHKS and YYEKEE (reference sequence). CDR3 size: 15 residues. V lost 3 bases to trimming and J lost 9 bases; unmatched junction nucleotides: 8. The CDR3 protein is CASSSIRLAGGEQFF. CDR3 nucleotide sequence: TGTGCCAGCAGCTCCATACGGCTAGCGGGAGGTGAGCAGTTCTTC.

This clonotype was recorded a few times. The rearrangement links TRBV24-1 to TRBJ2-3; TRBD2 aligns across 9 bases. CDR3 length equals 16 residues. Per germline, CDR1 KGHDR and CDR2 SFDVKD. V dropped 4 bases and J dropped 6; count of bases not matched to a gene: 10. CDR3 DNA: TGTGCCACCAGTGACCCTCTGTCCGGGACTAGCGATACGCAGTATTTT. Amino acids: CATSDPLSGTSDTQYF.

The chain carries TRBV7-2 and TRBJ2-5; the D gene is possibly TRBD2 (7 bases). This CDR3 is 16 amino acids long. The ends were cut back, 3 bases at V and 5 bases at J, with 19 bases in the middle. Per germline, CDR1 SGHTA and CDR2 FQGNSA. The CDR3 region is CASSFSLGAGGETQYF. The CDR3 DNA follows: TGTGCCAGCAGCTTTTCCCTGGGGGCCGGGGGGGAGACCCAGTACTTC.

The chain couples TRBV12-3 or TRBV12-4 to TRBJ2-3; 7 bases fit TRBD1. This CDR3 is built from 14 residues. The V and J ends lost 6 bases and 4 bases, in that order; junction bases with no gene match: 7. The CDR3 sequence: CASSLGQPSDTQYF. The CDR3 nucleotides are TGTGCCAGCAGCCTGGGACAGCCTTCAGATACGCAGTATTTT.

V usage is TRBV20-1 and J usage is TRBJ1-1; D possibly corresponds to TRBD1 (6 bases). Deletions cut 3 bases from V and 4 bases from J, with 15 bases between. Germline V gene sequence: CDR1 DFQATT, CDR2 SNEGSKA (reference sequence). CDR3 length: 14 residues. The CDR3 reads CSARDTQGSTEAFF. CDR3 DNA sequence: TGCAGTGCTAGGGATACACAGGGAAGCACTGAAGCTTTCTTT.

The chain recombines TRBV5-1 with TRBJ2-7; the D gene could be TRBD1 or TRBD2 (5 bases each). The CDR3 loop spans 13 amino acids. Trimming pared 5 bases from V and 0 bases from J, leaving 9 bases between. Looked up from germline, CDR1 is SGHRS and CDR2 is YFSETQ. CDR3 in amino acids: CASRWGSSYEQYF. CDR3 sequence (DNA): TGCGCCAGCAGGTGGGGGAGCTCCTACGAGCAGTACTTC.

The chain employs TRBV12-3 or TRBV12-4 and TRBJ2-2, with 13 bases that match TRBD2. The CDR3 runs to 18 residues. The trim removed 7 bases at V and 5 bases at J, leaving 13 bases unmatched. The CDR3 loop is CASTDGRSGLAGTGELFF. The CDR3 DNA is TGTGCCAGCACCGACGGACGTTCGGGACTAGCGGGAACCGGGGAGCTGTTTTTT.